The sequence of this T cell receptor beta chain was determined in a study of cytomegalovirus exposure and HLA in healthy donors. Sequencing used immunoSEQ multiplex PCR; TCRdb keeps in-frame clones, though not all of them. The profile shows some 250,000 clones, nearly 90% of them singletons. This CDR3 is built from 15 residues. The V end lost 4 bases, the J end lost 4 bases, and 15 bases lay between the germline ends. CDR1 and CDR2 from the germline V gene are MNHEY and SVGAGI. This clone has just one count. The sequenced sample was PBMCs. This TCR came from a woman aged 18-29 years in good health and CMV-seronegative. This chain connects TRBV6-5 to TRBJ2-3; perhaps TRBD2 as D (6 bases). In DNA, the CDR3 is TGTGCCAGCAGTTCTGGGAGGCGGGTTCCAGATACGCAGTATTTT. It encodes CASSSGRRVPDTQYF.